The source of this TCR beta chain is a study of T cells after yellow fever vaccination. MiXCR, applied by TCRdb to the 5' RACE reads, yields one record per CDR3 protein. In the table there are some 340,000 distinct CDR3 sequences, about 10% of which are singletons. A word on this clonotype: Its antigen remains unknown.

General study findings and limits: Clones from primary vaccination mostly reappeared after the booster (around 96% CD4, over 85% CD8). CD4 and CD8 compartments shared a small share of clonotypes. Though weaker, the secondary response peaked faster, on day 5 versus 15. Repertoires obtained by FACS sorting could include abundant clonotypes that entered as contaminants from the bulk population.

The germline V gene has CDR1 DFQATT and CDR2 SNEGSKA (reference sequence). This CDR3 has 15 amino acids. The V end lost 1 base, the J end lost 2 bases, and 12 bases lay between the germline ends. This receptor was identified in a man in his late teens or twenties who received the YFV17D yellow fever vaccine. This specimen consisted of CD4+ T cells sorted from PBMCs, obtained 45 days after the yellow fever booster vaccination. This chain connects TRBV20-1 to TRBJ1-5, with D maybe TRBD1 (5 bases). Here the CDR3 reads CSARARQGGNQPQHF. CDR3 nucleotide sequence: TGCAGTGCTAGAGCACGTCAGGGTGGCAATCAGCCCCAGCATTTT.